This is a list of T cell receptor beta chains from one sample in a study of shared clonotypes between healthy human individuals. TCRdb keeps only in-frame clones here, not all; method: immunoSEQ multiplex PCR. The table has millions of clones, just over 90% seen once; the top ten hold about 0.41%. Sequencing used naive CD4+ T cells from PBMCs. The receptors stem from a man in his late teens or twenties in good health. Some clones in this sample may be carry-over from other donors' samples. Both conserved end residues are part of each CDR3. Each record gives: J gene, V gene, clone size, D gene, CDR3 DNA, CDR3 protein. A D gene is named only where the DNA matches it firmly. Clone size is shown for a subset of rows, as once, few, many or a class of expanded clone.

TRBJ2-7 TRBV28 NA NA TGTGCCAGCAGTTCTCGGGGGGCGGGGAGGAACGAGCAGTACTTC CASSSRGAGRNEQYF
TRBJ2-5 TRBV6-5 NA NA TGTGCCAGCAGGGTGGACAACTACCGCCAAGAGACCCAGTACTTC CASRVDNYRQETQYF
TRBJ1-1 TRBV9 few NA TGTGCCAGCAGCGTAGACCCACTTGGGGCCAACACTGAAGCTTTCTTT CASSVDPLGANTEAFF
TRBJ2-2 TRBV5-1 few NA TGCGCCAGCAGCTTGACAGGGAACACCGGGGAGCTGTTTTTT CASSLTGNTGELFF
TRBJ1-4 TRBV11-2 NA NA TGTGCCAGCAGCTTAGTCCTGGGAATGGTACTGTTTTTT CASSLVLGMVLFF
TRBJ1-3 TRBV6-6 NA NA TGTGCCAGCAGCCTCCGGACTGCCGATTTTGGAAACACCATATATTTT CASSLRTADFGNTIYF
TRBJ1-1 TRBV4-3 once NA TGCGCCAGCAGCCAAGATCGCCCAAACACTGAAGCTTTCTTT CASSQDRPNTEAFF
TRBJ1-2 TRBV4-1 NA NA TGCGCCAGCAGCACGAGGGGGAGGGACTATGGCTACACCTTC CASSTRGRDYGYTF
TRBJ1-1 TRBV29-1 NA TRBD1 TGCAGCGGAATACAGGGGACGAGCGAAGCTTTCTTT CSGIQGTSEAFF
TRBJ1-5 TRBV19 NA TRBD1 TGTGCCAGTAGTATAGACAGGGGGAATCAGCCCCAGCATTTT CASSIDRGNQPQHF
TRBJ1-2 TRBV2 NA NA TGTGCCAGCAGTGAAAGGGGACGGCTTAACTATGGCTACACCTTC CASSERGRLNYGYTF
TRBJ2-7 TRBV9 NA TRBD2 TGTGCCAGCAGCGTAACTCTCGGCAGCGGGAGGGTGGGCGAGCAGTACTTC CASSVTLGSGRVGEQYF
TRBJ2-7 TRBV7-2 NA TRBD2 TGTGCCAGCACCCTAGCGGGAGGTTTATACGAGCAGTACTTC CASTLAGGLYEQYF
TRBJ1-5 TRBV28 NA NA TGTGCCAGCAGTCCGACCGGGGGAGTTGGACAGCCCCAGCATTTT CASSPTGGVGQPQHF
TRBJ1-2 TRBV20-1 NA NA TGCAGTGCTGGAGGACTGGGCGGCTACACCTTC CSAGGLGGYTF
TRBJ2-1 TRBV5-4 NA NA TGTGCCAGCAGGAGCCCGGGGAATGAGCAGTTCTTC CASRSPGNEQFF
TRBJ1-2 TRBV27 few NA TGTGCCAGCAGTGAACAGGGCAACTATGGCTACACCTTC CASSEQGNYGYTF
TRBJ2-1 TRBV11-2 NA NA TGTGCCAGCAGCTCGGCTACTCACAATGAGCAGTTCTTC CASSSATHNEQFF
TRBJ1-3 TRBV4-3 NA NA TGCGCCAGCAGCCGGGACGACTTCTCTGGAAACACCATATATTTT CASSRDDFSGNTIYF
TRBJ2-2 TRBV14 NA NA TGTGCCAGCAGCCAAGGGCGGCGGGGAACTACCCGGTGGTACACCGGGGAGCTGTTTTTT CASSQGRRGTTRWYTGELFF
TRBJ1-1 TRBV29-1 NA NA TGCAGCCCCCGGGAAGACCCCACTGAAGCTTTCTTT CSPREDPTEAFF
TRBJ2-1 TRBV19 once TRBD2 TGTGCCAGTAGTGATGGAGGGGGACTAGCGGATCGGGATGAGCAGTTCTTC CASSDGGGLADRDEQFF